This TCR beta chain is drawn from a study of vaccination and CD4 T cells after COVID-19. Study details: Convalescent individuals numbered four females and six males, two being Hispanic.

Treatment reported: roughly ten-day PBMC culture with coronavirus spike peptide pools or control peptides (ViraFEST assay). The V gene lost 5 bases and the J gene lost 8 bases, with 16 bases spanning the gap. This CDR3 contains 14 residues. The V gene's germline CDR1 is SQVTM and CDR2 ANQGSEA. Of note for this clonotype: Its antigen is currently unknown.

Oncomine TCR Beta short-read sequencing was applied to DNA from cultured CD4+ T cells. TCRdb used MiXCR to reprocess the PCR reads, holding one entry per CDR3 protein. The sample carries over 10,000 distinct CDR3 sequences, roughly 60% recorded once. This receptor was obtained from a human donor who had recovered from COVID-19. The chain joins TRBV29-1 to TRBJ1-6; TRBD1 might be the D (5 bases). The sequencing sample was made of CD4+ T cells from blood, cultured in vitro. The CDR3 region is CSVSSSGAHSPLHF. In DNA form, the CDR3 reads TGCAGCGTTTCATCCTCCGGGGCCCATTCACCCCTCCACTTT.